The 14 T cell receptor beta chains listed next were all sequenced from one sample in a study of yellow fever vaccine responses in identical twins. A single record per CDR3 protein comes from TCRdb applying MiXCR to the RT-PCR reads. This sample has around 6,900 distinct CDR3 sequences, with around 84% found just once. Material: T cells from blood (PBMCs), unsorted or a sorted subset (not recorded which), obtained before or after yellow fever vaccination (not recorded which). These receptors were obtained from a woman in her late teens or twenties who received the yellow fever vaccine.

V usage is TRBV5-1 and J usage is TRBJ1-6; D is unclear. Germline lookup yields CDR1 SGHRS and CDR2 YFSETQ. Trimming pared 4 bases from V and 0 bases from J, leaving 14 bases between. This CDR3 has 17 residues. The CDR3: CASSLTSQSSYNSPLHF. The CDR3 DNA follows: TGCGCCAGCAGCCTGACTTCTCAGAGCTCCTATAATTCACCCCTCCACTTT.

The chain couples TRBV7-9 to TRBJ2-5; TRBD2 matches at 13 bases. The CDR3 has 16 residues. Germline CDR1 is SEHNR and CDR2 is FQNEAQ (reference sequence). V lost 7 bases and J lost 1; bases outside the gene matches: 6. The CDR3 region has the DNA TGTGCCAGCAACACCGGGACTAGCGGGATCCAAGAGACCCAGTACTTC. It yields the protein CASNTGTSGIQETQYF.

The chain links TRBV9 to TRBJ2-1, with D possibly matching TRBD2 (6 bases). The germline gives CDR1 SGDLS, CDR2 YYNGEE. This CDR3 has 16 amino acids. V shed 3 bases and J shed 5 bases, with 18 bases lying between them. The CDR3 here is CASSDLAEGPHNEQFF. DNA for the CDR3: TGTGCCAGCAGCGACTTAGCGGAAGGCCCTCACAATGAGCAGTTCTTC. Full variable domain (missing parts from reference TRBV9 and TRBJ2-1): DSGVTQTPKHLITATGQRVTLRCSPRSGDLSVYWYQQSLDQGLQFLIQYYNGEERAKGNILERFSAQQFPDLHSELNLSSLELGDSALYFCASSDLAEGPHNEQFFGPGTRLTVL.

The DNA for the CDR3 is TGTGCCAGCAAACCTCGTGGGGGGGGGCGTTACAATGAGCAGTTCTTC. Translation: CASKPRGGGRYNEQFF. J is TRBJ2-1 and V is TRBV6-1; a weak D match, TRBD2 (7 bases). Germline lookup yields CDR1 MNHNS and CDR2 SASEGT. The CDR3 consists of 16 residues. V dropped 7 bases and J dropped 4 bases, with 20 bases sitting between them.

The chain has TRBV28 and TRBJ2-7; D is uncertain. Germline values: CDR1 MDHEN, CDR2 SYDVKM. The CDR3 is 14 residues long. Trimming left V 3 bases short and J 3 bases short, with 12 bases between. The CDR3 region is CASSFAGLGYEQYF. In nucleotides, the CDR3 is TGTGCCAGCAGTTTTGCTGGGTTGGGCTACGAGCAGTACTTC.

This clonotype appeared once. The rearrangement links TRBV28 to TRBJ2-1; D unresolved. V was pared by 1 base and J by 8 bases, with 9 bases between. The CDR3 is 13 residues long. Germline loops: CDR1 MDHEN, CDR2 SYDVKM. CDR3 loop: CASSLSATDEQFF. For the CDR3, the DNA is TGTGCCAGCAGTTTATCGGCTACCGATGAGCAGTTCTTC.

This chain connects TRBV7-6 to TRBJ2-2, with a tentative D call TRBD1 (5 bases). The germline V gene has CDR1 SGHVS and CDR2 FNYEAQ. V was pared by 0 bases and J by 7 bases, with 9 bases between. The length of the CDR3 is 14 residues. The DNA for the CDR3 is TGTGCCAGCAGCTTAGCGCGACAGTTCGGGGAGCTGTTTTTT. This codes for CASSLARQFGELFF.

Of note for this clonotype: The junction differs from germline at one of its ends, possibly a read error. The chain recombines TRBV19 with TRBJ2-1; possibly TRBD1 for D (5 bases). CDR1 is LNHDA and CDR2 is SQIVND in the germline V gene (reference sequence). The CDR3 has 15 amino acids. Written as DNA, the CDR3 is TGTGCCAGTAGTCCAGGGTTAAGCTCCTGCAATGAGCAGTTCTTC. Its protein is CASSPGLSSCNEQFF. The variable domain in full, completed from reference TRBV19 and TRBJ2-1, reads DGGITQSPKYLFRKEGQNVTLSCEQNLNHDAMYWYRQDPGQGLRLIYYSQIVNDFQKGDIAEGYSVSREKKESFPLTVTSAQKNPTAFYLCASSPGLSSCNEQFFGPGTRLTVL.

Here the CDR3 DNA reads TGTGCCAGCAGTGATGAGGGGGATTACAATGAGCAGTTCTTC. Amino acids: CASSDEGDYNEQFF. The rearrangement joins TRBV6-4 to TRBJ2-1, with D maybe TRBD1 (6 bases). Germline CDR1 is MRHNA and CDR2 is SNTAGT. V shed 3 bases and J shed 4 bases, with 10 bases lying between them. This CDR3 spans 14 amino acids.

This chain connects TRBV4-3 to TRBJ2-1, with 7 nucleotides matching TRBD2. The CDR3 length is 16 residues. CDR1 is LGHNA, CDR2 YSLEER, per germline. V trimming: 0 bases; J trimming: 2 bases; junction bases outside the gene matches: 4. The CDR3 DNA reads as TGCGCCAGCAGCCAAGACCTAGCGGAGGCCTACAATGAGCAGTTCTTC. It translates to CASSQDLAEAYNEQFF.

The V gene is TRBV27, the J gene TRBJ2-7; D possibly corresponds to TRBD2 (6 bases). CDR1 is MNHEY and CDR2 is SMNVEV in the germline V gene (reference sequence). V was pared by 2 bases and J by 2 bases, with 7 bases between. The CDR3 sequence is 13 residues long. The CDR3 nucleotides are TGTGCCAGCAGTTTAGCGGGGACCTACGAGCAGTACTTC. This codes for CASSLAGTYEQYF.

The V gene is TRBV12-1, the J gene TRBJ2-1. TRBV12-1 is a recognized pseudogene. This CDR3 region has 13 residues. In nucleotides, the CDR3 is TGTGCCAGCAGCTTTGGTTCCTACAATGAGCAGTTCTTC. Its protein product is CASSFGSYNEQFF.

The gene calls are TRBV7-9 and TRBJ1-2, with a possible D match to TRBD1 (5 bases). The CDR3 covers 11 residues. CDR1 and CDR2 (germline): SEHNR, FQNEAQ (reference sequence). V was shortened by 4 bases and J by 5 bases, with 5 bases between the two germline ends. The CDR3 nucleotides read TGTGCCAGCAGCTGGGGGTATGGCTACACCTTC. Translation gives CASSWGYGYTF.

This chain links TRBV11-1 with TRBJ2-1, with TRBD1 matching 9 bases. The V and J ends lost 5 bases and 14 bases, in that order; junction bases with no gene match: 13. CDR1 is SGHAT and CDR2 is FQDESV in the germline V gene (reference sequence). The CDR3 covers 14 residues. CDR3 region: CASSPLEDRGSKFF. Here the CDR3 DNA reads TGTGCCAGCAGCCCACTAGAAGACAGGGGGTCGAAGTTCTTC.